The 26 T cell receptor beta chains reported below all come from one sample, sequenced in a study of cytomegalovirus exposure and HLA in healthy donors. PCR primers comprised 60 Vbeta and 13 Jbeta primers. Clones were sequenced by immunoSEQ multiplex PCR, and TCRdb holds only the in-frame ones, with some missing. The profile shows around 130,000 clones, roughly two thirds of them singletons. Material: PBMCs. The receptors were sampled from a man aged 30 to 39 in good health and CMV-seropositive.

Only a few counts were recorded for this clone. V and J are TRBV5-4 and TRBJ2-3; 11 bases fit TRBD2. Germline V lookup: CDR1 SGHNT, CDR2 YYREEE (reference sequence). The CDR3 totals 16 residues. V lost 0 bases and J lost 3; bases outside the gene matches: 3. The CDR3 loop is CASSLVASGGTDTQYF. The CDR3 DNA sequence: TGTGCCAGCAGCTTGGTGGCTAGCGGGGGGACAGATACGCAGTATTTT.

The V call is TRBV6-4, the J call TRBJ2-1, with TRBD1 as a possible D gene (5 bases). V was clipped by 6 bases and J by 4 bases, with 19 bases between them. The CDR3 runs to 16 residues. CDR1 and CDR2 from the germline V gene are MRHNA and SNTAGT. The CDR3 sequence is CASSIGYTGQYNEQFF. CDR3 sequence (DNA): TGTGCCAGCAGCATCGGGTATACAGGCCAATACAATGAGCAGTTCTTC.

This rearrangement joins TRBV4-3 to TRBJ1-1; 8 bases align to TRBD1. Germline values: CDR1 LGHNA, CDR2 YSLEER. Trimming removed 2 bases from V and 5 bases from J; junction bases left unmatched: 7. The CDR3 has 15 residues. CDR3 bases: TGCGCCAGCAGCCAAACATGGACAGGGAATACTGAAGCTTTCTTT. It encodes CASSQTWTGNTEAFF.

CDR3 nucleotide sequence: TGTGCCATCAGGGACACTAGCGGGAGTATCGCAGATACGCAGTATTTT. This codes for CAIRDTSGSIADTQYF. The chain uses TRBV10-3 and TRBJ2-3; the match to TRBD2 covers 11 bases. Per the germline V gene, CDR1 is ENHRY and CDR2 is SYGVKD. CDR3 length equals 16 residues. J lost 4 bases, V lost 6 bases, and 9 bases had no gene match.

J is TRBJ2-1 and V is TRBV7-6, with a weak D call TRBD2 (5 bases). The germline CDR1 and CDR2 sequences are SGHVS and FNYEAQ. V was pared by 3 bases and J by 10 bases, with 13 bases between. This CDR3 spans 13 amino acids. In nucleotides, the CDR3 is TGTGCCAGCAGCTTCCTAGGGAGAAAGGAGCAGTTCTTC. Its protein is CASSFLGRKEQFF.

The rearrangement uses TRBV6-5 and TRBJ1-4; no clear D gene. V lost 6 bases and J lost 4, with 15 bases in between. There are 15 residues in the CDR3. Per the germline V gene, CDR1 is MNHEY and CDR2 is SVGAGI. CDR3 bases: TGTGCCAGCAGCCCCTGGTCGGGGATTAATGAAAAACTGTTTTTT. Translating it yields CASSPWSGINEKLFF.

This clone has just a few counts. This chain joins TRBV7-8 and TRBJ2-5; 8 bases agree with TRBD1. The CDR3 totals 14 residues. J gave up 2 bases and V 3 bases, and 2 bases lay outside the gene matches. Looked up from germline, CDR1 is SGHVS and CDR2 is FQNEAQ. This CDR3 reads CASSFGQGQETQYF. CDR3 in DNA: TGTGCCAGCAGCTTCGGACAGGGACAAGAGACCCAGTACTTC.

The CDR3 loop reads CASSTLNMGSSYNEQFF. CDR3 bases: TGTGCCAGCAGTACACTGAACATGGGGAGCTCCTACAATGAGCAGTTCTTC. V gene TRBV2 combines with J gene TRBJ2-1, with a tentative D call TRBD2 (5 bases). Trimming left V 5 bases short and J 0 bases short, with 17 bases between. This CDR3 comprises 17 residues. Germline CDR1 is SNHLY and CDR2 is FYNNEI.

J is TRBJ2-7 and V is TRBV7-9; 7 nucleotides line up with TRBD1. Germline CDR1 reads SEHNR; CDR2 reads FQNEAQ (reference sequence). V shed 1 base and J 0 bases; nucleotides not matched to a gene: 6. The CDR3 runs 16 residues. The CDR3 here is CASSLVGGPSSYEQYF. CDR3 nucleotides: TGTGCCAGCAGCTTAGTAGGGGGCCCCAGCTCCTACGAGCAGTACTTC.

This clone came up a few times. This rearrangement joins TRBV28 to TRBJ2-4; D ambiguous. The CDR3 has 13 residues. V was shortened by 5 bases and J by 10 bases, with 15 bases between the two germline ends. CDR1 MDHEN and CDR2 SYDVKM come from the germline V gene. The CDR3 DNA follows: TGTGCCAGCAGTCCCCCGGCGCAGACTATTCAGTACTTC. Translating gives CASSPPAQTIQYF. Looking up the rest from reference TRBV28 and TRBJ2-4 gives the full variable domain: DVKVTQSSRYLVKRTGEKVFLECVQDMDHENMFWYRQDPGLGLRLIYFSYDVKMKEKGDIPEGYSVSREKKERFSLILESASTNQTSMYLCASSPPAQTIQYFGAGTRLSVL.

V gene TRBV4-3 combines with J gene TRBJ1-2, with unresolved D. There are 16 residues in the CDR3. CDR1 LGHNA and CDR2 YSLEER come from the germline V gene. V lost 0 bases and J lost 3, with 14 bases in between. The CDR3 DNA is TGCGCCAGCAGCCAAGATTCTCACAGACGCGACTATGGCTACACCTTC. This codes for CASSQDSHRRDYGYTF.

In this sample, this clone turned up a few times. The chain couples TRBV19 to TRBJ1-1; 7 positions agree with TRBD1. V lost 4 bases, J lost 7 bases, and 6 bases stayed unmatched. The CDR3 spans 13 residues. CDR1 and CDR2 from the germline V gene are LNHDA and SQIVND (reference sequence). This chain's CDR3 is CASSTRDSLEAFF. CDR3 coding DNA: TGTGCCAGTAGTACCCGGGACAGCCTTGAAGCTTTCTTT.

The chain has TRBV29-1 and TRBJ1-2, with D maybe TRBD1 (6 bases). Germline V gene lookup returns CDR1 SQVTM and CDR2 ANQGSEA. The CDR3 sequence is 15 residues long. V was trimmed by 1 base and J by 7 bases, leaving 19 bases between them. The CDR3 protein is CSVEAGTGLISGYTF. The CDR3 nucleotides read TGCAGCGTTGAAGCGGGAACAGGGTTAATTAGTGGCTACACCTTC.

The V gene is TRBV6-5, the J gene TRBJ2-1; TRBD1 aligns across 9 bases. Germline lookup yields CDR1 MNHEY and CDR2 SVGAGI. The CDR3 totals 15 residues. V lost 6 bases, J lost 7 bases, and 10 bases stayed unmatched. CDR3 amino acids: CASRPRDRDQNEQFF. CDR3 coding DNA: TGTGCCAGCAGGCCCCGGGACAGGGACCAAAATGAGCAGTTCTTC.

The chain uses TRBV2 and TRBJ1-5; tentative D call: TRBD1 (6 bases). The CDR3 sequence is 15 residues long. Germline V gene data show CDR1 as SNHLY and CDR2 as FYNNEI. V lost 3 bases and J 2 bases, leaving 11 bases between the germline ends. CDR3 DNA: TGTGCCAGCAGTGAGATGGGGGCTGGCAATCAGCCCCAGCATTTT. It codes for CASSEMGAGNQPQHF. Full variable domain (outside the CDR3, taken from reference TRBV2 and TRBJ1-5): EPEVTQTPSHQVTQMGQEVILRCVPISNHLYFYWYRQILGQKVEFLVSFYNNEISEKSEIFDDQFSVERPDGSNFTLKIRSTKLEDSAMYFCASSEMGAGNQPQHFGDGTRLSIL.

The chain employs TRBV19 and TRBJ2-1, with a weak D call TRBD1 (5 bases). This CDR3 has 15 residues. V was trimmed by 4 bases and J by 9 bases, leaving 19 bases between them. Germline-derived CDR1 and CDR2 are LNHDA and SQIVND (reference sequence). The CDR3 protein is CASSTQGETMGEQFF. DNA of the CDR3: TGTGCCAGTAGTACGCAGGGCGAAACAATGGGTGAGCAGTTCTTC.

The chain combines TRBV30 with TRBJ1-3, with D possibly being TRBD1 (6 bases). V dropped 2 bases and J dropped 0 bases, with 8 bases sitting between them. CDR3 length: 14 amino acids. In germline, CDR1 is GTSNPN, CDR2 SVGIG (reference sequence). The CDR3 reads CAWSPGDSGNTIYF. The CDR3 DNA follows: TGTGCCTGGAGTCCAGGGGACTCTGGAAACACCATATATTTT.

The V call is TRBV19, the J call TRBJ1-2; 10 nucleotides align to TRBD1. The CDR3 length is 12 residues. Germline V lookup: CDR1 LNHDA, CDR2 SQIVND (reference sequence). J was trimmed by 8 bases and V by 10 bases; bases with no gene match: 7. CDR3 DNA sequence: TGTGCCACAAGGGACAGGGGAGACGGCTACACCTTC. It codes for CATRDRGDGYTF.

The chain links TRBV2 to TRBJ1-1; D may be TRBD1 (6 bases). The germline gives CDR1 SNHLY, CDR2 FYNNEI. The CDR3 covers 15 residues. V lost 6 bases and J lost 1, with 15 bases in between. The CDR3 nucleotides are TGTGCCAGCAGGATAACAGGGACGGAGAACACTGAAGCTTTCTTT. Translated: CASRITGTENTEAFF.

The rearrangement joins TRBV7-9 to TRBJ2-7, with unresolved D. CDR1 SEHNR and CDR2 FQNEAQ come from the germline V gene (reference sequence). The CDR3 sequence is 12 residues long. Trimming cost V 2 bases and J 5 bases, with 7 bases left between them. This CDR3 reads CASSLLEHEQYF. In nucleotides, the CDR3 is TGTGCCAGCAGCTTACTGGAGCACGAGCAGTACTTC.

This clone has just a few counts. This chain connects TRBV5-6 to TRBJ2-5; a possible D gene is TRBD1 (6 bases). Germline V gives CDR1 SGHDT, CDR2 YYEEEE. The CDR3 spans 15 residues. The V end lost 4 bases, the J end lost 1 base, and 14 bases lay between the germline ends. The CDR3: CASSGEGTLQETQYF. The CDR3 DNA reads TGTGCCAGCAGCGGAGAGGGGACACTCCAAGAGACCCAGTACTTC.

V usage is TRBV5-1 and J usage is TRBJ2-2; D not resolved. The CDR3 runs 15 residues. The germline V and J ends were trimmed by 0 bases and 4 bases, with 10 bases remaining between them. Per germline, CDR1 SGHRS and CDR2 YFSETQ. This CDR3 reads CASSLELLTTGELFF. The CDR3 bases are TGCGCCAGCAGCTTGGAACTCCTAACCACCGGGGAGCTGTTTTTT.

This chain links TRBV7-2 with TRBJ2-3, with TRBD1 matching 7 bases. J lost 2 bases, V lost 4 bases, and 3 bases had no gene match. The CDR3 runs 14 residues. The germline gives CDR1 SGHTA, CDR2 FQGNSA. The CDR3 DNA sequence: TGTGCCAGCAGCTCCACAGGGGCCACAGATACGCAGTATTTT. As protein: CASSSTGATDTQYF.

The V and J genes are TRBV29-1 and TRBJ1-1; D call uncertain. The CDR3 consists of 13 residues. CDR1 SQVTM and CDR2 ANQGSEA come from the germline V gene. Trimming stripped 0 bases from V and 6 bases from J, with 11 bases between. The CDR3 region is CSVEDRRMAEAFF. CDR3 DNA sequence: TGCAGCGTTGAAGATCGGAGGATGGCTGAAGCTTTCTTT.

J is TRBJ2-1 and V is TRBV5-1; TRBD2 is a possible D gene (6 bases). Per germline, CDR1 SGHRS and CDR2 YFSETQ. There are 13 residues in the CDR3. Deletions cut 0 bases from V and 5 bases from J, with 6 bases between. The CDR3 is CASSLGLDNEQFF. As DNA, the CDR3 is TGCGCCAGCAGCTTGGGACTAGACAATGAGCAGTTCTTC.

This clone was found a few times. The genes are TRBV10-3 and TRBJ2-7; D is uncertain. CDR3 length: 15 amino acids. Trimming left V 0 bases short and J 3 bases short, with 12 bases between. Germline V gene lookup returns CDR1 ENHRY and CDR2 SYGVKD. The CDR3 reads CAISESSAPGYEQYF. In DNA form, the CDR3 reads TGTGCCATCAGTGAGTCGAGTGCCCCCGGCTACGAGCAGTACTTC.